This T cell receptor (beta chain) was recorded in a study of T cells in Graves' hyperthyroidism and ophthalmopathy. Study summary: It was at initial diagnosis, before any treatment, that peripheral blood was collected.

Patients with uncontrolled infections, other autoimmune diseases, pregnancy or lactation were excluded. Orbital computed tomography and thyroid ultrasound, together with serum TRAb and thyroxine and clinical symptoms, were used for diagnoses. The PBMCs had their origin in 8.5 to 10 ml of fresh peripheral blood. CDR3 length equals 13 residues. Per germline, CDR1 SQVTM and CDR2 ANQGSEA. Amplification of TCR beta CDR3 regions used RNA as the template. Researchers ran a first-round RT-PCR on the TCR CDR3 using the HTBI primer set. In TCRdb, the multiplex PCR reads were re-called with MiXCR into one record per CDR3 protein. Among approximately 380,000 distinct CDR3 sequences listed, 15% to 20% were seen once.

The receptor was derived from a woman between 18 and 29 years old with Graves' hyperthyroidism. Sequences were obtained from blood. The chain couples TRBV29-1 to TRBJ1-1; D is unclear. The CDR3 protein is CCDLDWSASEAFF. For the CDR3, the DNA is TGCTGCGATTTGGACTGGTCGGCCTCTGAAGCTTTCTTT.